This entry lists 17 T cell receptor beta chains sequenced from one sample in a study of PD-1 blockade in classical Hodgkin lymphoma. TCRdb's copy holds only in-frame clones and misses some; the assay was immunoSEQ multiplex PCR. Of approximately 24,000 clones in the sample, 80% to 90% are singletons; the top ten hold 2.5%. Each patient experienced a relapse that followed autologous stem cell transplantation, and brentuximab vedotin exposure varied. This sample comprised peripheral blood mononuclear cells (PBMCs), obtained at baseline. The receptors come from a human donor with classical Hodgkin lymphoma.

This chain connects TRBV11-1 to TRBJ2-7; no clear D gene. The CDR3 has 11 amino acids. The V end was cut by 2 bases, the J end by 7 bases, with 6 bases between. Germline V CDR1 and CDR2: SGHAT, FQDESV (reference sequence). This chain's CDR3 is CASSLLHEQYF. In DNA, the CDR3 is TGTGCCAGCAGCTTACTGCATGAGCAGTACTTC.

The chain has TRBV19 and TRBJ2-7, with D tentatively TRBD1 (5 bases). Trimming stripped 6 bases from V and 2 bases from J, with 11 bases between. Germline V gene sequence: CDR1 LNHDA, CDR2 SQIVND (reference sequence). The CDR3 totals 13 residues. The CDR3 loop is CASSLRVPYEQYF. DNA of the CDR3: TGTGCCAGTAGCCTCAGGGTCCCCTACGAGCAGTACTTC. Variable domain in full (rest from reference TRBV19 and TRBJ2-7): DGGITQSPKYLFRKEGQNVTLSCEQNLNHDAMYWYRQDPGQGLRLIYYSQIVNDFQKGDIAEGYSVSREKKESFPLTVTSAQKNPTAFYLCASSLRVPYEQYFGPGTRLTVT.

The chain has TRBV6-5 and TRBJ1-5; D remains ambiguous. Germline CDR1 is MNHEY and CDR2 is SVGAGI. The CDR3 has 12 residues. Between the trimmed V and J ends, which lost 8 bases and 5 bases, there was a span of 10 bases. CDR3 DNA sequence: TGTGCCAGCGGGGTTAACCATCAGCCCCAGCATTTT. Translating it yields CASGVNHQPQHF.

This clone was observed once. The rearrangement joins TRBV7-9 to TRBJ2-7, with D tentatively TRBD2 (6 bases). V lost 6 bases and J 2 bases, leaving 26 bases between the germline ends. Germline CDR1 reads SEHNR; CDR2 reads FQNEAQ (reference sequence). The CDR3 spans 18 residues. The CDR3: CASSRETGLGAGAYEQYF. The CDR3 nucleotides are TGTGCCAGCAGTCGAGAGACGGGACTGGGTGCAGGAGCCTACGAGCAGTACTTC.

This clone came up once. J is TRBJ2-2 and V is TRBV2; D uncertain. Deletions cut 4 bases from V and 6 bases from J, with 6 bases between. The CDR3 has 12 amino acids. The germline gives CDR1 SNHLY, CDR2 FYNNEI. CDR3 amino acids: CASSVMAGELFF. The CDR3 nucleotides read TGTGCCAGCAGTGTAATGGCCGGGGAGCTGTTTTTT.

The rearrangement joins TRBV7-9 to TRBJ2-5; D not resolved. Looked up from germline, CDR1 is SEHNR and CDR2 is FQNEAQ (reference sequence). V was shortened by 2 bases and J by 4 bases, with 14 bases between the two germline ends. The CDR3 runs to 15 residues. The chain's CDR3 is CASSLFQAKGETQYF. The DNA of the CDR3 is TGTGCCAGCAGCTTATTTCAGGCCAAGGGAGAGACCCAGTACTTC.

The CDR3 coding sequence is TGTGCCAGCTCCAAGGGACAGGCCTATAATTCACCCCTCCACTTT. It translates to CASSKGQAYNSPLHF. V usage is TRBV2 and J usage is TRBJ1-6, with 8 bases matching TRBD1. Trimming cost V 8 bases and J 2 bases; bases outside gene matches: 5. Germline loops: CDR1 SNHLY, CDR2 FYNNEI. The CDR3 is 15 residues long.

CDR3 sequence (DNA): TGTGCCAGCAGCCTACCGACAGGGCTAGGAAACACCATATATTTT. Amino acids: CASSLPTGLGNTIYF. The chain joins TRBV6-1 to TRBJ1-3; 7 nucleotides line up with TRBD1. J was trimmed by 4 bases and V by 6 bases; bases with no gene match: 9. Germline V gives CDR1 MNHNS, CDR2 SASEGT. The CDR3 has 15 amino acids.

The gene calls are TRBV5-1 and TRBJ1-2; D ambiguous. Germline V gives CDR1 SGHRS, CDR2 YFSETQ. V lost 2 bases and J lost 4, with 15 bases in between. This CDR3 has 15 amino acids. CDR3 region: CASSFGGIGSYGYTF. The DNA for the CDR3 is TGCGCCAGCAGCTTCGGTGGAATCGGGTCCTATGGCTACACCTTC.

The chain carries TRBV30 and TRBJ1-3; D unresolved. The V end was cut by 6 bases, the J end by 2 bases, with 14 bases between. In germline, CDR1 is GTSNPN, CDR2 SVGIG (reference sequence). This CDR3 has 14 residues. Here the CDR3 reads CACTSKLTGNTIYF. For the CDR3, the DNA is TGTGCCTGCACGAGTAAATTGACTGGAAACACCATATATTTT. The variable domain in full, completed from reference TRBV30 and TRBJ1-3, reads SQTIHQWPATLVQPVGSPLSLECTVEGTSNPNLYWYRQAAGRGLQLLFYSVGIGQISSEVPQNLSASRPQDRQFILSSKKLLLSDSGFYLCACTSKLTGNTIYFGEGSWLTVV.

The V gene is TRBV7-9, the J gene TRBJ1-6; D not resolved. This CDR3 spans 10 amino acids. Germline CDR1 reads SEHNR; CDR2 reads FQNEAQ (reference sequence). Between the trimmed V and J ends, which lost 5 bases and 8 bases, there was a span of 1 base. The CDR3 loop is CASSHSPLHF. The CDR3 bases are TGTGCCAGCAGCCATTCACCCCTCCACTTT. The variable domain in full, completed from reference TRBV7-9 and TRBJ1-6, reads DTGVSQNPRHKITKRGQNVTFRCDPISEHNRLYWYRQTLGQGPEFLTYFQNEAQLEKSRLLSDRFSAERPKGSFSTLEIQRTEQGDSAMYLCASSHSPLHFGNGTRLTVT.

V usage is TRBV7-9 and J usage is TRBJ2-5; D is undetermined. CDR1 and CDR2 (germline): SEHNR, FQNEAQ (reference sequence). The germline V and J ends were trimmed by 1 base and 2 bases, with 11 bases remaining between them. The CDR3 loop spans 15 amino acids. CDR3 sequence (DNA): TGTGCCAGCAGCTTAGAACAGCTATTTCAAGAGACCCAGTACTTC. This translates into CASSLEQLFQETQYF.

The chain joins TRBV5-1 to TRBJ1-1; D is unresolved. There are 14 residues in the CDR3. CDR1 SGHRS and CDR2 YFSETQ come from the germline V gene. V lost 5 bases, J lost 0 bases, and 11 bases lay in between. The DNA of the CDR3 is TGCGCCAGCAGGAGTTGGGATATGAACACTGAAGCTTTCTTT. Amino acid sequence: CASRSWDMNTEAFF.

The J gene is TRBJ2-3, the V gene TRBV19; D perhaps matches TRBD2 (5 bases). The CDR3 loop spans 16 amino acids. Per germline, CDR1 LNHDA and CDR2 SQIVND (reference sequence). V gave up 3 bases and J gave up 0 bases, with 13 bases separating them. The CDR3 region is CASSIIRRTSTDTQYF. Here the CDR3 DNA reads TGTGCCAGTAGTATCATCAGGAGGACTAGCACAGATACGCAGTATTTT.

The chain recombines TRBV7-8 with TRBJ2-7, with 10 bases aligning to TRBD2. V shed 2 bases, J shed 5 bases, and the junction held 6 bases outside the gene matches. The CDR3 is made up of 15 amino acids. In germline, CDR1 is SGHVS, CDR2 FQNEAQ. The CDR3 bases are TGTGCCAGCAGCTTAAGCGGGGGGGCCACTCACGAGCAGTACTTC. As protein: CASSLSGGATHEQYF. Filled out from reference TRBV7-8 and TRBJ2-7, the complete variable domain reads GAGVSQSPRYKVAKRGQDVALRCDPISGHVSLFWYQQALGQGPEFLTYFQNEAQLDKSGLPSDRFFAERPEGSVSTLKIQRTQQEDSAVYLCASSLSGGATHEQYFGPGTRLTVT.

The chain couples TRBV27 to TRBJ2-3; tentatively, D is TRBD2 (7 bases). The CDR3 sequence is 16 residues long. Germline V gene data show CDR1 as MNHEY and CDR2 as SMNVEV (reference sequence). V lost 3 bases and J 1 base, leaving 14 bases between the germline ends. The CDR3 loop is CASSFVRGPRTDTQYF. The DNA of the CDR3 is TGTGCCAGCAGTTTTGTGCGGGGGCCCCGCACAGATACGCAGTATTTT.

This chain connects TRBV7-9 to TRBJ2-3, with 9 bases fitting TRBD1. V shed 4 bases and J 4 bases; nucleotides not matched to a gene: 9. The CDR3 is 16 amino acids. Germline V gene data show CDR1 as SEHNR and CDR2 as FQNEAQ (reference sequence). CDR3 residues: CASSSPGQGPPDTQYF. For the CDR3, the DNA is TGTGCCAGCAGCTCACCGGGACAGGGTCCCCCAGATACGCAGTATTTT.